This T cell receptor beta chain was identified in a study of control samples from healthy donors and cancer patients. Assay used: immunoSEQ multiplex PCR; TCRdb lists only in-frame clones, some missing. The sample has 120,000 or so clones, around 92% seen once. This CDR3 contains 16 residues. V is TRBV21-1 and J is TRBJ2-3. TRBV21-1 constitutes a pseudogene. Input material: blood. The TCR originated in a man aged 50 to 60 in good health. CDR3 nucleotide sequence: TGTGCCAGCAGCGTACGCTGTTTATTGGGCACAGATACGCAGTATTTT. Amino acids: CASSVRCLLGTDTQYF.